This record looks at one T cell receptor (beta chain) sequence and its context. The antigen is undetermined. At one end, the junction sequence differs from germline, possibly due to a read error. The time point was: persistent/refractory GD, antithyroid drugs over 5 years with positive TRAb. RNA isolated from PBMCs was used to make the TCR library. An endocrinology unit in Xi'an, China, supplied the patients. The record originates from a study of regulatory T cells in long-lasting Graves disease. Across the whole study: Those with persistent Graves' disease had received antithyroid drugs for over 5 years with positive TSH receptor antibodies. Study results and limitations: Authors noted too few samples as a limitation. Persistent Graves' patients showed reduced TCR diversity versus newly diagnosed patients.

Relying on iRepertoire HTBI primers and Arm-PCR of CDR3 regions, the team built TCR beta libraries. From the multiplex PCR reads, TCRdb called clonotypes with MiXCR, one entry per CDR3 protein. The sample contains 400,000 to 500,000 distinct CDR3 sequences, 21% of which appear only once. Germline CDR1 is SGHRS and CDR2 is YFSETQ. The CDR3 is made up of 15 amino acids. The chain links TRBV5-1 to TRBJ2-5, with 12 bases identical to TRBD2. The sequenced sample was peripheral blood mononuclear cells (PBMCs), obtained when the disease was refractory, from a patient treated with antithyroid drugs. The clonotype comes from a female donor with Graves disease. The CDR3, as DNA: TGTGCCAGCAGCTTAGAACTAGCGGGAGGTGAGACCCAGTACTTC. Its protein product is CASSLELAGGETQYF.